The 10 T cell receptor beta chains in this list originate from one sample, sequenced in a study of spatial heterogeneity in lung cancer. TCRdb ran MiXCR on the 5' RACE reads and lists one entry per CDR3 protein. The data show 50,000 to 65,000 distinct CDR3 sequences, 7.5% to 8.5% seen once. As for time point: sample taken at primary tumor resection. Whole RNA came from tumor, nontumor lung or frozen PBMC and was sequenced without being sorted. Sequences were derived from PBMCs, sampled at surgery. The receptor set was obtained from a female donor with early-stage non-small cell lung cancer.

Only a few counts were recorded for this clonotype. This rearrangement joins TRBV12-3 or TRBV12-4 to TRBJ1-1; possibly TRBD1 for D (5 bases). The CDR3 has 11 amino acids. Deletions cut 11 bases from V and 6 bases from J, with 13 bases between. CDR3 amino acids: CASGGMAEAFF. The CDR3 bases are TGTGCCTCCGGGGGGATGGCTGAAGCTTTCTTT.

This clonotype has ten or more counts. V gene TRBV2 combines with J gene TRBJ1-4; D not resolved. The CDR3 extends over 11 amino acids. V lost 6 bases and J lost 8, with 7 bases in between. Per the germline V gene, CDR1 is SNHLY and CDR2 is FYNNEI. The DNA for the CDR3 is TGTGCCAGCAGCCTAAGGGAAAAACTGTTTTTT. This codes for CASSLREKLFF.

This clonotype was observed at least ten times. The chain carries TRBV12-3 or TRBV12-4 and TRBJ1-3, with D perhaps matching TRBD1 (5 bases). The ends were cut back, 5 bases at V and 0 bases at J, with 14 bases in the middle. This CDR3 has 16 amino acids. Here the CDR3 reads CASSLRGASSGNTIYF. The CDR3 DNA reads as TGTGCCAGCAGTCTAAGGGGAGCCAGCTCTGGAAACACCATATATTTT.

This clonotype was detected only a few times. The V gene is TRBV28, the J gene TRBJ1-3; the D gene is possibly TRBD1 (6 bases). Trimming removed 0 bases from V and 1 base from J, with 19 bases in between. This CDR3 spans 19 amino acids. Germline V CDR1 and CDR2: MDHEN, SYDVKM. The CDR3 sequence: CASSLWNLLTGTSGNTIYF. As DNA, the CDR3 is TGTGCCAGCAGTTTATGGAACCTATTAACAGGGACTTCTGGAAACACCATATATTTT.

In its sample, this clonotype was seen many times. The junction departs from the called germline gene at one end, perhaps through a read error. The rearrangement links TRBV29-1 to TRBJ2-7, with D possibly being TRBD1 (6 bases). The CDR3 is made up of 12 amino acids. The germline V gene has CDR1 SQVTM and CDR2 ANQGSEA. The CDR3 sequence is CSVEDSRYERYF. In DNA, the CDR3 is TGCAGCGTTGAGGACAGCCGCTACGAGCGGTACTTC.

The chain is built from TRBV7-2 and TRBJ2-1; TRBD1 is a possible D gene (5 bases). The CDR3 runs 15 residues. The germline V gene has CDR1 SGHTA and CDR2 FQGNSA. The ends were cut back, 1 base at V and 8 bases at J, with 15 bases in the middle. The CDR3 here is CASSLGASGAHEQFF. In DNA, the CDR3 is TGTGCCAGCAGCTTAGGGGCCTCTGGGGCGCATGAGCAGTTCTTC.

This chain joins TRBV2 and TRBJ1-2; D perhaps matches TRBD1 (5 bases). The ends were cut back, 8 bases at V and 4 bases at J, with 17 bases in the middle. Germline loops: CDR1 SNHLY, CDR2 FYNNEI. The length of the CDR3 is 14 residues. CDR3 bases: TGTGCCAGCGTTGAGCTCGGGACGGTCTATGGCTACACCTTC. Its protein product is CASVELGTVYGYTF.

This clonotype occurred a few times. The chain recombines TRBV28 with TRBJ2-5; D remains ambiguous. V was clipped by 8 bases and J by 1 base, with 14 bases between them. Germline assignment: CDR1 MDHEN and CDR2 SYDVKM. This CDR3 spans 14 amino acids. The CDR3: CASSPVGIQETQYF. CDR3 sequence (DNA): TGTGCCAGCTCCCCGGTTGGGATCCAAGAGACCCAGTACTTC.

The chain links TRBV7-2 to TRBJ2-2; D gene unclear. Per germline, CDR1 SGHTA and CDR2 FQGNSA. With 8 bases removed from V and 0 bases from J, the gap between germline ends came to 16 bases. The CDR3 runs 16 residues. CDR3 protein: CASRPQLGTNTGELFF. As DNA, the CDR3 is TGTGCCAGCCGCCCCCAACTTGGGACGAACACCGGGGAGCTGTTTTTT. The full variable domain, with the rest looked up from reference TRBV7-2 and TRBJ2-2, is GAGVSQSPSNKVTEKGKDVELRCDPISGHTALYWYRQSLGQGLEFLIYFQGNSAPDKSGLPSDRFSAERTGGSVSTLTIQRTQQEDSAVYLCASRPQLGTNTGELFFGEGSRLTVL.

The V gene is TRBV15, the J gene TRBJ1-1, with a possible D match to TRBD1 (5 bases). V was cut by 2 bases and J by 0 bases, with 16 bases left in between. The V gene's germline CDR1 is LNHNV and CDR2 YYDKDF (reference sequence). The CDR3 contains 17 residues. The CDR3 spells CATSRHGAGFVNTEAFF. The DNA for the CDR3 is TGTGCCACCAGCAGACACGGGGCCGGTTTTGTGAACACTGAAGCTTTCTTT.